Each of the 19 T cell receptor beta chains below was sequenced from the same sample in a study of cytomegalovirus exposure and HLA in healthy donors. Produced via immunoSEQ multiplex PCR; TCRdb's table is partial and in-frame only. In the table there are fewer than 200,000 clones, roughly nine tenths of which are singletons. Material for sequencing was PBMCs. These receptor sequences come from a woman younger than 30 in good health and CMV-seropositive.

This clone was counted a single time. This chain links TRBV10-3 with TRBJ1-2; the D is unclear. The CDR3 length is 12 residues. Germline V gene sequence: CDR1 ENHRY, CDR2 SYGVKD. V was clipped by 5 bases and J by 0 bases, with 4 bases between them. The CDR3 DNA reads TGTGCCATCAGTAGAGCTAACTATGGCTACACCTTC. Residues: CAISRANYGYTF.

V usage is TRBV15 and J usage is TRBJ2-7; 9 bases agree with TRBD1. Germline loops: CDR1 LNHNV, CDR2 YYDKDF (reference sequence). The V gene end was trimmed by 4 bases and the J gene end by 3 bases; junction bases not matched to a gene: 4. The CDR3 extends over 14 amino acids. Written as DNA, the CDR3 is TGTGCCACCAGCACCGGGACAGGGTTCTACGAGCAGTACTTC. This translates into CATSTGTGFYEQYF.

This chain uses TRBV27 with TRBJ2-1; 11 nucleotides agree with TRBD2. The length of the CDR3 is 16 residues. The ends lost 3 bases at V and 2 bases at J; junction bases unmatched: 3. Per the germline V gene, CDR1 is MNHEY and CDR2 is SMNVEV (reference sequence). The CDR3 sequence: CASSFLAGGTYNEQFF. In nucleotides, the CDR3 is TGTGCCAGCAGTTTTCTAGCGGGGGGAACCTACAATGAGCAGTTCTTC.

The gene calls are TRBV7-2 and TRBJ2-5; 9 nucleotides agree with TRBD2. V lost 0 bases and J lost 9; bases outside the gene matches: 14. The CDR3 sequence is 17 residues long. Germline V gene sequence: CDR1 SGHTA, CDR2 FQGNSA. The CDR3 here is CASSLAGRVAGARAQYF. CDR3 coding DNA: TGTGCCAGCAGCTTAGCAGGCAGAGTAGCGGGGGCTAGGGCCCAGTACTTC.

In this sample, this clone turned up once. The CDR3 DNA reads TGTGCCAGTAGTCTTGGGACAGTTCACCAAGAGACCCAGTACTTC. Residues: CASSLGTVHQETQYF. J is TRBJ2-5 and V is TRBV19; TRBD1 matches at 7 bases. Unmatched junction bases numbered 6, after V lost 5 bases and J lost 0 bases. The CDR3 contains 15 residues. Germline CDR1 LNHDA, CDR2 SQIVND (reference sequence).

This chain uses TRBV29-1 with TRBJ2-7; tentative D call: TRBD2 (5 bases). Germline V lookup: CDR1 SQVTM, CDR2 ANQGSEA. The CDR3 totals 12 residues. Trimming shortened V by 6 bases and J by 2 bases, and 11 bases separated the two germline ends. As DNA, the CDR3 is TGCAGCGTCCGGACGGGAACCTACGAGCAGTACTTC. Residues: CSVRTGTYEQYF.

This chain connects TRBV28 to TRBJ2-5; perhaps TRBD2 as D (5 bases). The V gene's germline CDR1 is MDHEN and CDR2 SYDVKM. This CDR3 has 16 amino acids. V lost 2 bases to trimming and J lost 2 bases, with 15 bases between them. The CDR3 is CASSLQSMGSQETQYF. The DNA of the CDR3 is TGTGCCAGCAGTTTACAATCGATGGGGAGTCAAGAGACCCAGTACTTC. The full variable domain, with the rest looked up from reference TRBV28 and TRBJ2-5, is DVKVTQSSRYLVKRTGEKVFLECVQDMDHENMFWYRQDPGLGLRLIYFSYDVKMKEKGDIPEGYSVSREKKERFSLILESASTNQTSMYLCASSLQSMGSQETQYFGPGTRLLVL.

The chain is built from TRBV6-4 and TRBJ1-2; 7 bases align to TRBD1. Germline CDR1 MRHNA, CDR2 SNTAGT. With V trimmed by 5 bases and J by 8 bases, 8 bases remained unmatched. The CDR3 consists of 13 residues. CDR3 amino acids: CASSSGTATGYTF. The CDR3 DNA follows: TGTGCCAGCAGTTCCGGGACAGCGACAGGCTACACCTTC.

V gene TRBV6-1 combines with J gene TRBJ2-3; possible D gene TRBD2, 6 bases. The V end lost 6 bases, the J end lost 13 bases, and 17 bases lay between the germline ends. Germline V gene lookup returns CDR1 MNHNS and CDR2 SASEGT. This CDR3 comprises 12 residues. This CDR3 is CASRRWGTAEYF. In DNA, the CDR3 is TGTGCCAGCAGGCGGTGGGGGACTGCGGAGTATTTT.

The chain recombines TRBV11-2 with TRBJ2-3, with 8 nucleotides matching TRBD2. This CDR3 contains 14 residues. CDR1 and CDR2 from the germline V gene are SGHAT and FQNNGV. V gave up 1 base and J gave up 3 bases; unmatched junction bases: 0. The CDR3 DNA is TGTGCCAGCAGCTTAGCGGGGGGGACAGATACGCAGTATTTT. Encoded protein: CASSLAGGTDTQYF.

CDR3 DNA: TGTGCCAGCAGCTTAGGTGGAGGTTATAGCAATCAGCCCCAGCATTTT. Its protein product is CASSLGGGYSNQPQHF. The chain links TRBV7-2 to TRBJ1-5; D not certain. CDR1 is SGHTA, CDR2 FQGNSA, per germline. CDR3 length: 16 residues. V lost 1 base and J lost 0, with 10 bases in between.

The CDR3 loop reads CASSSMTGAYGNEQFF. CDR3 sequence (DNA): TGTGCCAGCAGTTCCATGACAGGGGCATACGGCAATGAGCAGTTCTTC. The chain uses TRBV6-5 and TRBJ2-1; 8 positions agree with TRBD1. CDR1 is MNHEY and CDR2 is SVGAGI in the germline V gene. The trim removed 4 bases at V and 6 bases at J, leaving 11 bases unmatched. The CDR3 has 16 amino acids.

The gene calls are TRBV19 and TRBJ1-5; 11 bases match TRBD1. Per the germline V gene, CDR1 is LNHDA and CDR2 is SQIVND (reference sequence). The ends lost 2 bases at V and 6 bases at J; junction bases unmatched: 6. The CDR3 has 16 residues. The CDR3 sequence: CASSIRGTGGVQPQHF. As DNA, the CDR3 is TGTGCCAGTAGTATAAGAGGGACAGGGGGAGTTCAGCCCCAGCATTTT.

The J gene is TRBJ1-3, the V gene TRBV5-4; TRBD1 matches at 9 bases. CDR1 and CDR2 (germline): SGHNT, YYREEE (reference sequence). This CDR3 is built from 17 residues. Unmatched junction bases numbered 7, after V lost 0 bases and J lost 3 bases. The CDR3 region is CASSLAPTGGNGNTIYF. The CDR3 coding sequence is TGTGCCAGCAGCTTGGCCCCGACAGGGGGGAATGGAAACACCATATATTTT.

The chain carries TRBV29-1 and TRBJ2-7; 8 nucleotides agree with TRBD1. Trimming at V came to 7 bases and at J to 6 bases, leaving 5 bases not matched to a gene. Germline CDR1 SQVTM, CDR2 ANQGSEA. The CDR3 is made up of 11 amino acids. The CDR3, as DNA: TGCAGCGCCGACAGGGGAGGCGAGCAGTACTTC. Amino acids: CSADRGGEQYF.

The CDR3 spells CASSAGDRGLENIQYF. The DNA for the CDR3 is TGTGCCAGCAGCGCCGGGGACAGGGGGCTGGAAAACATTCAGTACTTC. The J gene is TRBJ2-4, the V gene TRBV9; TRBD1 matches at 12 bases. There are 16 residues in the CDR3. V shed 3 bases, J shed 5 bases, and the junction held 6 bases outside the gene matches. From germline, CDR1 is SGDLS and CDR2 YYNGEE.

The rearrangement uses TRBV5-4 and TRBJ2-5; 10 bases match TRBD2. V lost 5 bases to trimming and J lost 5 bases; unmatched junction nucleotides: 9. This CDR3 spans 15 amino acids. Germline-derived CDR1 and CDR2 are SGHNT and YYREEE (reference sequence). The CDR3 region is CASRTSGGATETQYF. CDR3 DNA sequence: TGTGCCAGCAGGACCAGCGGGGGGGCAACTGAGACCCAGTACTTC.

The CDR3 loop reads CASSINPGGFNPNTEAFF. Here the CDR3 DNA reads TGTGCCAGTAGTATCAATCCGGGGGGATTTAACCCGAACACTGAAGCTTTCTTT. The chain carries TRBV19 and TRBJ1-1; perhaps TRBD1 as D (5 bases). This CDR3 is 18 amino acids long. Germline-derived CDR1 and CDR2 are LNHDA and SQIVND (reference sequence). The V gene lost 3 bases and the J gene lost 1 base, with 21 bases spanning the gap. Based on the CDR3 plus reference TRBV19 and TRBJ1-1, the full variable domain is DGGITQSPKYLFRKEGQNVTLSCEQNLNHDAMYWYRQDPGQGLRLIYYSQIVNDFQKGDIAEGYSVSREKKESFPLTVTSAQKNPTAFYLCASSINPGGFNPNTEAFFGQGTRLTVV.

The chain links TRBV28 to TRBJ1-1, with D unclear. This CDR3 region has 13 residues. Germline CDR1 reads MDHEN; CDR2 reads SYDVKM. Trimming removed 5 bases from V and 7 bases from J, with 14 bases in between. As DNA, the CDR3 is TGTGCCAGCAGTCCAGGCCACGGAGGTGAAGCTTTCTTT. This encodes CASSPGHGGEAFF.